This T cell receptor (beta chain) is drawn from a study of cytomegalovirus exposure and HLA in healthy donors (dated by TCRdb to about 2017). About the study as a whole: According to an earlier analysis of 587 of the donors, some 180 million T cells yielded some 120 million unique TCR beta sequences and around 280 Gb of sequence data. Roughly 300 gigabases of sequencing data and around 85 million unique TCR sequences made up an early release that covered about 640 HLA-typed donors. The genetic ancestry cluster associated with self-reported Caucasian donors included 81% of the 398 genotyped donors. The study aimed to test whether signatures of past pathogen exposure could be identified by cataloging public T cell receptors. The T cell repertoires of several hundred subjects were profiled by immunosequencing and related to cytomegalovirus serostatus. A separate validation cohort of roughly 120 different subjects was used in addition to the approximately 610-subject first cohort. High-throughput TCR immunosequencing, statistical association of individual TCRs with disease status, and machine learning were combined to predict cytomegalovirus infection status. To study patterns of TCR occurrence, a later analysis re-analyzed previously published TCR beta repertoires from several hundred donors and added high-resolution HLA genotyping. Rather than using new phenotypic data, the later analysis identified candidate immune exposures from TCR beta sequences and from how often those sequences occurred across donors. An earlier analysis of about 600 of the donors used high-throughput TCR beta sequencing to judge whether each TCR beta V gene segment behaved as functional or pseudogenic. Donor age, sex, ethnicity and CMV serostatus were collected together with the repertoire data. A later genetic analysis took genome-wide SNP genotypes for about 55% of the 666 donors and used that subset as a discovery cohort. All discovery cohort repertoires had been generated using a single sequencing platform. Both class I and class II loci were covered by HLA typing, at four-digit resolution. The number of donors typed differed by locus, with about 629-630 for A, B, C, DRB1 and DQB1, approximately 500 for DQA1, approximately 580 for DPA1, and some 470 for DPB1. Several DR-DQ haplotypes were handled as single units for association and clustering because linkage in the cohort was strong. Across around 400 genotyped donors of the cohort, an average of roughly 250,000 unique TCR beta nucleotide sequences per donor were sequenced, and roughly a sixth of those sequences were non-productive.

Note on this clone: This receptor's antigen is unknown. No much larger clone exists at a distance of one base, and base qualities are not known.

In total, around 600 healthy bone marrow donors made up the cohort. At the time of sampling, every cohort member was nominally healthy, though immune exposures that went unrecorded were likely present. The donor tested CMV seropositive and was one of the 289 seropositive cohort members. A peripheral blood sample was provided by each donor, and peripheral blood mononuclear cells were used for TCR beta sequencing. The Qiagen DNeasy Blood Extraction Kit was used to extract genomic DNA from the blood cell samples. Libraries were made using the immunoSEQ multiplex PCR assay. For the multiplex PCR, a mixture combining 60 forward primers for TCR Vbeta segments and 13 reverse primers for TCR Jbeta segments was used. Amplification of the CDR3 region of rearranged TCR beta genes was performed with a multiplex PCR assay on genomic DNA. On the Illumina HiSeq System, the amplified TCR beta libraries were sequenced as 87-base-pair reads. In the paper's pipeline: In a later analysis, 80 million or so unique TCR beta chains were counted across the approximately 640 repertoires, and roughly 9.9 million of these chains were shared by at least two donors. A nearest-neighbor algorithm error-corrected the raw reads and collapsed the reads into unique sequences, merging closely related sequences to remove PCR and sequencing errors. CDR3 sequences were aligned to IMGT reference sequences to assign V, D and J gene segments. For a sequence to be retained, a match of at least six nucleotides to both a V gene segment and a J gene segment was required. Rearrangements were classified as productive when the CDR3 lacked stop codons and remained in frame with V and J, and all other rearrangements were classified as non-productive. CDR3 was defined by IMGT convention, running from the second conserved V-encoded cysteine to the conserved J-encoded phenylalanine. The earlier analysis of more than 450 of the donors excluded sequences that lacked an unambiguous match to a single V gene segment. An earlier analysis of a few hundred of the donors called V segments functional above 56.7% productive rearrangements and segregating when the between-donor standard deviation exceeded 5%. A statistical classification framework was built to diagnose cytomegalovirus status from the catalog of TCR beta chain sequences. In a later analysis, V and J genes were assigned by comparing TCR nucleotide sequences against IMGT/GENE-DB human TR gene sequences. Using the TCRdist pipeline, a later analysis assigned CDR3 sequences along with most-parsimonious VDJ recombination scenarios. In a later analysis, every TCR beta chain was defined by the combination of its CDR3 amino acid sequence and its V-gene family, and reads without a unique V-gene family were dropped. A later analysis removed 600 or so highly shared, low-generation-probability nucleotide sequences to deal with suspected cross-contamination and a sequencing artifact. A later analysis calculated a clonal expansion index for each public chain from normalized within-repertoire ranks of inferred template counts. In a later analysis, generation probabilities were computed with a VDJ recombination model fitted to out-of-frame rearrangements, and the resulting probabilities were checked against IGoR. A later analysis scored TCR-TCR, TCR-HLA and TCR-CMV co-occurrence with hypergeometric tests, applying a repertoire-size bias correction to TCR pairs. A later analysis estimated false discovery rates by permuting HLA or CMV assignments 20 times. In a later analysis, co-occurring TCRs were grouped using DBSCAN, with TCRdist sequence similarity added in when clustering inside HLA-allele-positive subsets. Repertoires with fewer than 30,000 or more than 120,000 public chains were left out of co-occurrence clustering, as were about five repertoires with anomalous nucleotide sharing. TCRdb re-hosts the immuneACCESS table, in-frame sequences only. Its copies lack some clones; in the studies checked, an unresolved V gene accounts for under half of them, and the cause for the rest is not known. D and trimming were read from the DNA, whereas the V and J calls and clone size are those reported in that table. This sample has over 200,000 clones in its table, and 82% of those were observed once. The ten largest clonotypes hold 5% to 6% of the sample.

Findings and caveats that apply to the study as a whole: A few of the identified cytomegalovirus-associated TCR beta chains were confirmed in vitro to be specific for cytomegalovirus antigens. Fewer than 20 rarely observed V segments, including chromosome 9 orphons, were excluded from the earlier analysis of 550 to 700 of the donors because counts were too low. A later analysis found that TCR association rates varied across HLA loci, with DRB1 alleles showing the most associated TCRs and HLA-C alleles the fewest. The study gave a list of 150 to 200 TCR beta chains associated with cytomegalovirus. For the cohort, immune exposure information was limited to CMV serostatus. In a later genetic analysis, a missense DCLRE1C variant was associated with V-gene and J-gene trimming of TCR beta chains, and the association was replicated in an independent cohort. A later analysis associated about 18,000 TCR beta sequences with specific HLA alleles at a false discovery rate of 0.05. In a later analysis, HLA-associated TCR beta chains were found to be more clonally expanded and to have lower generation probabilities than equally common non-associated chains. Assigning TCR associations to individual alleles was difficult when HLA alleles, especially DR and DQ, strongly co-occurred. Cytomegalovirus status was reported to be diagnosed by the classifier with high specificity and sensitivity in both the original and validation cohorts. Most TCR sequences were seen in very few donors, while some public TCRs were found in many individuals. Because HLA typing was unavailable for some donors at each locus, only the typed subset was used in association tests. In a later analysis, several top co-occurrence clusters were reported to appear linked to parvovirus B19, influenza, CMV and Epstein-Barr virus. Because the 87-base-pair reads could not distinguish some IMGT-functional V segments, including TRBV6-2 and TRBV6-3, those segments were excluded. A further reported finding was that TCR beta sequences accurately predicted the HLA-A and HLA-B alleles for most subjects in the first cohort. Only TCR beta chains were sequenced in this cohort, and the absence of alpha or paired-chain data limited detectable features. According to the authors, the approach could potentially be generalized to other disease states and immunological phenotypes. An earlier analysis of 587 of the donors showed that most TCR beta V segments appeared in productive rearrangements either about 87% or about 30% of the time, which broadly matched IMGT annotations. Roughly uniform sequencing depth across donors was assumed in presence/absence analyses, although this assumption may not hold. According to a later genetic analysis, donors in an Asian-associated ancestry cluster had fewer N-insertions in productive TCRs than the approximately 650-donor mean. Correlated functional status among segregating V segments might reflect linkage disequilibrium, but an unknown experimental factor could not be ruled out. The sequencing pipeline was judged likely to have produced a cluster of highly shared sequence variants as a technical artifact. According to a later analysis, most CMV-associated TCR beta chains appeared to be HLA-restricted, and the HLA associations seemed to be driven largely by CMV exposure.

Sequences SGHRS (CDR1) and YFSETQ (CDR2) are obtained from the germline V gene. V is pruned by 4 bases and J by 12 bases, leaving 12 bases of the junction without a gene match. The CDR3 measures 15 amino acids from cysteine to phenylalanine. Only the CDR3 DNA stays, 45 bases, in frame from base 1. The V and J segments used are TRBV5-1 and TRBJ2-1; 11 nucleotides in the junction match TRBD2. The receptor comes from a woman aged 40 to 50 in good health and CMV-seropositive. Sequencing was performed on PBMCs. The nucleotide sequence is given as TGCGCCAGCAGCCCTCTAGCGGGAGGTGTGATAAGGCAGTTCTTC. Its amino acids are CASSPLAGGVIRQFF.